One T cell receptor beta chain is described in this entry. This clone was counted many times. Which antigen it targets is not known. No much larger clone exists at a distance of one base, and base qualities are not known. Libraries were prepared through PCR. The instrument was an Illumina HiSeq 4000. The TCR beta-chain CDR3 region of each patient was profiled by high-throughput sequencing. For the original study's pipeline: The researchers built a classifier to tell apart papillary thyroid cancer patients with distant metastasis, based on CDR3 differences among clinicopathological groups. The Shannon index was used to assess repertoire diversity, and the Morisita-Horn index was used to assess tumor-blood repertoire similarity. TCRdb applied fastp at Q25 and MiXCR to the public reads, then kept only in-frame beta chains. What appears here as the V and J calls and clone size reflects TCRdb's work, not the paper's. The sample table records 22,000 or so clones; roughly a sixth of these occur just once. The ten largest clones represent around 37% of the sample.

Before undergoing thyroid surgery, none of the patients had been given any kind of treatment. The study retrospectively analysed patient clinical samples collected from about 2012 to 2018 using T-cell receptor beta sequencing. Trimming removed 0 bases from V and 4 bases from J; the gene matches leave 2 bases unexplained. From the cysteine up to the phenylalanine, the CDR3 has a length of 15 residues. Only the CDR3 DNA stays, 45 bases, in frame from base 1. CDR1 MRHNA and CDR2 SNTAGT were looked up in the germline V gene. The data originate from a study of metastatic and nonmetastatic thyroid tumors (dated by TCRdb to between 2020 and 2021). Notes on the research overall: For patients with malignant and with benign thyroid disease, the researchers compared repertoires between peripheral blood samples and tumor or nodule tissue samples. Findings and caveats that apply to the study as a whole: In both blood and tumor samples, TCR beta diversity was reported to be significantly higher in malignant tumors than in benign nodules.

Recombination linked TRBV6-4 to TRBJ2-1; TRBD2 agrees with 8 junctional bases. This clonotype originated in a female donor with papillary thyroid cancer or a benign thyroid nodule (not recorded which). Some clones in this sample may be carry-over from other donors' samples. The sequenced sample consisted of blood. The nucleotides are TGTGCCAGCAGTGACTCTACTAGCGGATACAATGAGCAGTTCTTC. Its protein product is CASSDSTSGYNEQFF.